This T cell receptor beta chain comes out of a study of PD-1 blockade in classical Hodgkin lymphoma. Study-wide background: Each patient was given nivolumab 3 mg/kg through a vein every 2 weeks.

Deletions cut 0 bases from V and 3 bases from J, with 10 bases between. This CDR3 comprises 14 residues. Germline loops: CDR1 SGHNT, CDR2 YYREEE (reference sequence). The assay was immunoSEQ multiplex PCR, and TCRdb's table has in-frame clones only and misses some. Here the sample spans tens of thousands of clones, about nine tenths being singletons. The sample's time point: cycle 4 day 1 (C4D1), after less than 7 weeks of nivolumab. Each patient experienced a relapse that followed autologous stem cell transplantation, and brentuximab vedotin exposure varied. Note on this clone: As yet, its antigen is unknown.

Study-wide points: Baseline diversity in complete responders resembled that of newly diagnosed patients. Some patients started nivolumab under 1 year after ASCT, and they were excluded. No one has yet defined what causes the repertoire differences, which may be disease activity or prior therapy.

This clonotype was sampled from a human donor with classical Hodgkin lymphoma. The chain recombines TRBV5-4 with TRBJ2-7; D gene ambiguous. The sample in question was peripheral blood mononuclear cells (PBMCs), obtained before the fourth cycle of nivolumab. Here the CDR3 reads CASSLGSVGYEQYF. The CDR3 bases are TGTGCCAGCAGCTTGGGGTCAGTAGGCTACGAGCAGTACTTC.